Listed below are T cell receptor beta chains from one sample, sequenced in a study of T cells in Graves' hyperthyroidism and ophthalmopathy. TCRdb reprocessed the multiplex PCR reads via MiXCR and lists one record per CDR3 protein. The data show some 600,000 distinct CDR3 sequences, roughly 14% seen once. Sequenced sample: blood. These receptors all stem from a woman aged 25 to 39 with Graves' hyperthyroidism that later progressed to Graves' ophthalmopathy. The CDR3 runs from the conserved cysteine through the conserved F or W.

v_call: TRBV20-1; j_call: TRBJ2-1; cdr3_length: 16; cdr3_aa: CSARDGSGSDYNEQFF
v_call: TRBV20-1; j_call: TRBJ1-5; cdr3_length: 13; cdr3_aa: CSARPQGDQPQHF
v_call: TRBV3-1; j_call: TRBJ1-2; cdr3_length: 16; cdr3_aa: CASSRNLGQGSDGYTF
v_call: TRBV5-6; j_call: TRBJ2-5; cdr3_length: 13; cdr3_aa: CASSLRNWETQYF
v_call: TRBV30; j_call: TRBJ1-5; cdr3_length: 15; cdr3_aa: CAWSVGTSSNQPQHF
v_call: TRBV20-1; j_call: TRBJ2-5; cdr3_length: 13; cdr3_aa: CSARSGPRETQYF
v_call: TRBV6-5; j_call: TRBJ1-1; cdr3_length: 11; cdr3_aa: CVSSLRTEAFF
v_call: TRBV9; j_call: TRBJ1-4; cdr3_length: 14; cdr3_aa: CASSVGGGGEKLFF
v_call: TRBV7-8; j_call: TRBJ2-7; cdr3_length: 12; cdr3_aa: CASRPGAGEQYF
v_call: TRBV28; j_call: TRBJ1-5; cdr3_length: 15; cdr3_aa: CASRSGRDGFQPQHF
v_call: TRBV19; j_call: TRBJ2-2; cdr3_length: 14; cdr3_aa: CASSIQGVTGELFF
v_call: TRBV6-1; j_call: TRBJ2-2; cdr3_length: 15; cdr3_aa: CASSDWARGTGELFF
v_call: TRBV12-3/TRBV12-4; j_call: TRBJ2-2; cdr3_length: 12; cdr3_aa: CASSWGLGELFF
v_call: TRBV10-3; j_call: TRBJ2-1; cdr3_length: 14; cdr3_aa: CASSSGAGSSEQFF
v_call: TRBV18; j_call: TRBJ1-2; cdr3_length: 15; cdr3_aa: CASSPREGTMYGYTF
v_call: TRBV3-1; j_call: TRBJ1-3; cdr3_length: 13; cdr3_aa: CASSQDSGNTIYF
v_call: TRBV20-1; j_call: TRBJ2-3; cdr3_length: 17; cdr3_aa: CSARGREGRRRIDTQYF
v_call: TRBV11-2; j_call: TRBJ1-1; cdr3_length: 12; cdr3_aa: CASSELADGAFF
v_call: TRBV5-5; j_call: TRBJ1-1; cdr3_length: 15; cdr3_aa: CASSFTWTGNTEAFF
v_call: TRBV20-1; j_call: TRBJ1-2; cdr3_length: 14; cdr3_aa: CSANQPGQKNGYTF
v_call: TRBV4-2; j_call: TRBJ2-5; cdr3_length: 14; cdr3_aa: CASSGDREAETQYF
v_call: TRBV5-4; j_call: TRBJ2-3; cdr3_length: 16; cdr3_aa: CASSLEVGGNSDTQYF
v_call: TRBV7-2; j_call: TRBJ2-7; cdr3_length: 15; cdr3_aa: CASSLAGTGLGEQYF
v_call: TRBV7-9; j_call: TRBJ2-7; cdr3_length: 16; cdr3_aa: CASSLVVAGPNYEQYF
v_call: TRBV11-2; j_call: TRBJ2-3; cdr3_length: 15; cdr3_aa: CASSLGRVLTDTQYF
v_call: TRBV5-4; j_call: TRBJ2-5; cdr3_length: 13; cdr3_aa: CASSRWAQETQYF
v_call: TRBV20-1; j_call: TRBJ1-4; cdr3_length: 13; cdr3_aa: CSARVNYDEKLFF
v_call: TRBV20-1; j_call: TRBJ2-7; cdr3_length: 12; cdr3_aa: CSARPGNYEQYF
v_call: TRBV7-2; j_call: TRBJ2-3; cdr3_length: 14; cdr3_aa: CASSTEGGTDTQYF
v_call: TRBV3-1; j_call: TRBJ2-4; cdr3_length: 17; cdr3_aa: CASSQDTASGAKNIQYF
v_call: TRBV28; j_call: TRBJ1-4; cdr3_length: 13; cdr3_aa: CASNRNRNEKLFF
v_call: TRBV5-4; j_call: TRBJ2-3; cdr3_length: 13; cdr3_aa: CASSFGLPDTQYF
v_call: TRBV14; j_call: TRBJ2-7; cdr3_length: 13; cdr3_aa: CASSQWAFYEQYF
v_call: TRBV5-4; j_call: TRBJ1-3; cdr3_length: 13; cdr3_aa: CASRPNGEDTIYF
v_call: TRBV19; j_call: TRBJ2-3; cdr3_length: 14; cdr3_aa: CASTRTGTTDTQYF
v_call: TRBV25-1; j_call: TRBJ1-1; cdr3_length: 14; cdr3_aa: CASTREQGAGEAFF
v_call: TRBV6-1; j_call: TRBJ2-7; cdr3_length: 15; cdr3_aa: CASSDRGMGSYEQYF
v_call: TRBV15; j_call: TRBJ2-3; cdr3_length: 17; cdr3_aa: CATSSGGLAGGTDTQYF
v_call: TRBV4-1; j_call: TRBJ1-5; cdr3_length: 15; cdr3_aa: CASSQGQGGWQPQHF
v_call: TRBV3-1; j_call: TRBJ2-7; cdr3_length: 13; cdr3_aa: CASSPSVPYEQYF
v_call: TRBV11-2; j_call: TRBJ2-7; cdr3_length: 16; cdr3_aa: CASSPYSGLAEVEQYF
v_call: TRBV25-1; j_call: TRBJ1-6; cdr3_length: 16; cdr3_aa: CASSESRGLRNSPLHF
v_call: TRBV7-9; j_call: TRBJ2-2; cdr3_length: 14; cdr3_aa: CASSLVTATGELFF
v_call: TRBV29-1; j_call: TRBJ1-1; cdr3_length: 11; cdr3_aa: CSVVGGTEAFF
v_call: TRBV28; j_call: TRBJ2-2; cdr3_length: 18; cdr3_aa: CASSLPPGGSANTGELFF
v_call: TRBV25-1; j_call: TRBJ2-5; cdr3_length: 16; cdr3_aa: CASSPREQLRAETQYF
v_call: TRBV27; j_call: TRBJ2-2; cdr3_length: 16; cdr3_aa: CASSFGGQGLSGELFF
v_call: TRBV5-1; j_call: TRBJ1-1; cdr3_length: 13; cdr3_aa: CASSEGPFVEAFF
v_call: TRBV11-1; j_call: TRBJ2-1; cdr3_length: 14; cdr3_aa: CASSSAGLLNEQFF
v_call: TRBV4-2; j_call: TRBJ1-2; cdr3_length: 15; cdr3_aa: CASSQTGEANYGYTF
v_call: TRBV11-2; j_call: TRBJ2-1; cdr3_length: 16; cdr3_aa: CASSLEGTGGYNEQFF
v_call: TRBV7-9; j_call: TRBJ2-7; cdr3_length: 15; cdr3_aa: CASSSTGARSYEQYF
v_call: TRBV7-2; j_call: TRBJ2-5; cdr3_length: 13; cdr3_aa: CASSYRYQETQYF
v_call: TRBV5-6; j_call: TRBJ2-1; cdr3_length: 13; cdr3_aa: CASSLTAGHEQFF
v_call: TRBV7-9; j_call: TRBJ2-1; cdr3_length: 13; cdr3_aa: CASSPRLAWEQFF